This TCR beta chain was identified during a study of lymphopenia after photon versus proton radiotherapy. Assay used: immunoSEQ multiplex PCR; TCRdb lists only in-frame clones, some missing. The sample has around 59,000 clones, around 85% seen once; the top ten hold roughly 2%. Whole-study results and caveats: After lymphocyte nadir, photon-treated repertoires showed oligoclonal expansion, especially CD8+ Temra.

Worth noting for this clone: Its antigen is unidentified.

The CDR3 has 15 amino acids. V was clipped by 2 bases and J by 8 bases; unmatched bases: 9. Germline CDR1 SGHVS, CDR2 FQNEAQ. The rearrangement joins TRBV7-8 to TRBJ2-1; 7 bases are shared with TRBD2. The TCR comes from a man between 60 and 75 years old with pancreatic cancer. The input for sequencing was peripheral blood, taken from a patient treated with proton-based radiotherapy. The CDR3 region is CASSLTGLNVDEQFF. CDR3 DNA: TGTGCCAGCAGCTTAACGGGACTAAATGTCGATGAGCAGTTCTTC.